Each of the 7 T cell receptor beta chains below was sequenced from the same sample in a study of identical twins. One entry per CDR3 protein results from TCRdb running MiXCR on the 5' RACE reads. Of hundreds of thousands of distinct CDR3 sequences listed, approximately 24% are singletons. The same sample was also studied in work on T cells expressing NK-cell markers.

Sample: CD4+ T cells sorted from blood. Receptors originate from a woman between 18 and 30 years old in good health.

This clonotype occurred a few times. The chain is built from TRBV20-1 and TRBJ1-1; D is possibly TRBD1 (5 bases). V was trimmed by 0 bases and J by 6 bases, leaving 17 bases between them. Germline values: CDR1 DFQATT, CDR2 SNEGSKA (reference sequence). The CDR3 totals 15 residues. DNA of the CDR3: TGCAGTGCTAGAGAGCCGCATGGCCGGGGCCCTGAAGCTTTCTTT. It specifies CSAREPHGRGPEAFF.

The CDR3 spells CSARGVEGGDYYGYTF. CDR3 nucleotides: TGCAGTGCTAGAGGTGTGGAGGGGGGGGACTACTATGGCTACACCTTC. This sequence joins TRBV20-1 and TRBJ1-2; D perhaps matches TRBD1 (6 bases). The germline gives CDR1 DFQATT, CDR2 SNEGSKA (reference sequence). The CDR3 is 16 residues long. V dropped 1 base and J dropped 3 bases, with 18 bases sitting between them.

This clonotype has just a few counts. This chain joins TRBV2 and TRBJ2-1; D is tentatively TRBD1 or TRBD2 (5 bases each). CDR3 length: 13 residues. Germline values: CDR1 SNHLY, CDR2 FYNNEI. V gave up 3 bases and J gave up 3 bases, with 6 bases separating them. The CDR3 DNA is TGTGCCAGCAGTGATGGGGGCTACAATGAGCAGTTCTTC. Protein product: CASSDGGYNEQFF.

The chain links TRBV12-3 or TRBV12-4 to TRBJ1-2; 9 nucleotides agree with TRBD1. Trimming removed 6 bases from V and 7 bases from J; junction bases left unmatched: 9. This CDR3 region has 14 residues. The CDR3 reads CASSFGTGQVGYTF. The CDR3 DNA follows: TGTGCCAGCAGCTTCGGGACAGGGCAAGTTGGCTACACCTTC.

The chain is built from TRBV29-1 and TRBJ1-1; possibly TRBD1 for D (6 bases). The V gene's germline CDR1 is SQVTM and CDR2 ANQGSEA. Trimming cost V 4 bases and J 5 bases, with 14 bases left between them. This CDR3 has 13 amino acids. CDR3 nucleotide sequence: TGCAGCGTTGGGGCAGGGGCGGGGACTGAAGCTTTCTTT. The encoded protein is CSVGAGAGTEAFF.

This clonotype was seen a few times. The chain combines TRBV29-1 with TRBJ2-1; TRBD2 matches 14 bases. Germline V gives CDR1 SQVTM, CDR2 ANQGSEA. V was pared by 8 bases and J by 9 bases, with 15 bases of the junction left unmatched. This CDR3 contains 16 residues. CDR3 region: CSSTTGTSGGTSEQFF. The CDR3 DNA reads TGCAGCTCCACCACCGGGACTAGCGGGGGAACCTCTGAGCAGTTCTTC.

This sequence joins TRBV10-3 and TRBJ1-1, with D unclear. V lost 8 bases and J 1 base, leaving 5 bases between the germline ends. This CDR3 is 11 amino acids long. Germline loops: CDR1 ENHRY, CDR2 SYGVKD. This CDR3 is CAIWGNTEAFF. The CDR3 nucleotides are TGTGCCATCTGGGGGAACACTGAAGCTTTCTTT.